This T cell receptor beta chain is drawn from a study of T-cell reconstitution after alpha-beta-depleted transplantation in children. There are many counts of this clonotype. Unique molecular identifiers featured in how the TCRbeta library was prepared. TCRdb called the PCR reads again in MiXCR, with one record for every CDR3 protein. The sample carries 350,000 to 400,000 distinct CDR3 sequences, 20% recorded once. Looked up from germline, CDR1 is SQVTM and CDR2 is ANQGSEA. This CDR3 is built from 13 residues. J lost 2 bases, V lost 5 bases, and 5 bases had no gene match. Specimen: PBMCs from the stem cell graft donor, collected from the stem cell graft. The source of this sequence is a human donor who donated a stem cell graft to a child with acute myeloid leukemia. The chain joins TRBV29-1 to TRBJ2-7; 8 nucleotides line up with TRBD1. This chain's CDR3 is CSVFGQGPYEQYF. The CDR3 DNA reads TGCAGCGTTTTTGGACAGGGCCCCTACGAGCAGTACTTC.